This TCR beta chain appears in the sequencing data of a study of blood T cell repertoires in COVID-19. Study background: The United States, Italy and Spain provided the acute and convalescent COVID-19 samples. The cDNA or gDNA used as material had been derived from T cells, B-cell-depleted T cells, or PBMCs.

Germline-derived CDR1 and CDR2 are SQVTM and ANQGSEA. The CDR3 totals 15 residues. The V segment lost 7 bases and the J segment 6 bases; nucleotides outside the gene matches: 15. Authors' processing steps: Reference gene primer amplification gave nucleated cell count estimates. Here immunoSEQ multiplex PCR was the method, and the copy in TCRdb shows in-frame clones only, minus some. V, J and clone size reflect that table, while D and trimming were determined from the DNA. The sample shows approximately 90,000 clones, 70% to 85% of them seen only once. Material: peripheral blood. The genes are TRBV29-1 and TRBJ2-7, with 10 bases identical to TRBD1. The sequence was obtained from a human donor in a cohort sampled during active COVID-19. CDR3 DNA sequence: TGCAGCGCCACCCGTATTGGACAGGGGGGCAGCGAGCAGTACTTC. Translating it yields CSATRIGQGGSEQYF.